This T cell receptor (beta chain) was obtained from a study of blood T cell repertoires in COVID-19 (dated by TCRdb to the early 2020s). Broadly, across the study: Samples from collaborators originated in the United States, Italy and Spain and spanned both the acute and convalescent phases of COVID-19. The material from the prospective study consisted of cDNA or gDNA derived from T cells, B-cell-depleted T cells, or PBMCs. The dataset comprised deeply sampled blood TCRbeta repertoires from subjects exposed to, actively infected with, or recovered from COVID-19. The repertoires were made available in a free public database intended to serve as a resource for research on the immune response to SARS-CoV-2. Samples came from the ongoing ImmuneRACE study (first 160 participants) plus 1,254 subjects from 6 global collaborators. Sample metadata almost always included a de-identified subject ID, COVID-19 status, age in years and sex. Where available, HLA class I and class II types were taken from metadata supplied by the sample provider and were not determined by assay-based typing.

TCRbeta CDR3 regions were amplified from genomic DNA using the immunoSEQ Assay, a bias-controlled multiplex PCR. Regarding the original processing steps: The number of nucleated cells in each sample was estimated by amplification of reference gene primers within the assay. Sequence reads were collapsed and filtered to measure the absolute abundance of every unique TCRbeta CDR3 rearrangement. For each sample, productive Simpson clonality was calculated by taking the square root of Simpson's diversity index across productive rearrangements. The table comes from immuneACCESS by way of TCRdb, which keeps in-frame sequences with V and J called. Part of the clones is missing from these tables; in studies checked, under half for an unresolved V gene and the rest for unknown reasons. V, J and clone size are taken as reported in that table, and D and trimming were inferred from the DNA itself. In this sample the table shows roughly 150,000 clones, less than 90% of which occur a single time. Roughly 8% of the sample rests with the top ten.

On this clone: The antigen this receptor binds is unknown. There are no base qualities to consult, and no much larger clone falls within one base.

Broad study findings and their caveats: Clinical and demographic metadata were provided uncurated, with the amount varying by source and participant.

Enrolling through a virtual design, the prospective study's participants ranged in age from about 18 to 89 years and lived across approximately 25 United States geographic areas. In the prospective study, cohorts were assigned on the basis of participant-reported clinical history obtained from a screening survey and a study questionnaire. ImmuneRACE Cohort 3 recovered participants were defined by two consecutive negative NP/OP PCR tests, healthcare professional clearance, or symptom resolution. In the prospective study, mobile phlebotomists collected whole blood, serum and a nasopharyngeal or oropharyngeal swab from each participant. Participants in the prospective study had the option to provide additional blood draws and questionnaires over a 2-month period. Before DNA extraction, blood samples from the prospective study were shipped at room temperature or frozen. The CDR3 runs 15 residues from the cysteine to the phenylalanine. This entry keeps only the CDR3 DNA: 45 bases, framed from base 1. Trimming removed 3 bases from V and 4 bases from J, leaving 16 bases between the germline ends.

This TCR was recovered from a woman aged 50 to 65 who had recovered from COVID-19. The rearranged segments are TRBV23-1 and TRBJ2-7, and perhaps TRBD1 as D gene, on 5 matching bases. TRBV23-1 is filed as an ORF, its function uncertain. The sequencing sample was made of PBMCs or T cells enriched from blood (not recorded which). The CDR3 has the sequence CASSHPSIKGYEQYF. Read as DNA, the sequence is TGCGCCAGCAGTCACCCCTCCATAAAGGGGTACGAGCAGTACTTC.